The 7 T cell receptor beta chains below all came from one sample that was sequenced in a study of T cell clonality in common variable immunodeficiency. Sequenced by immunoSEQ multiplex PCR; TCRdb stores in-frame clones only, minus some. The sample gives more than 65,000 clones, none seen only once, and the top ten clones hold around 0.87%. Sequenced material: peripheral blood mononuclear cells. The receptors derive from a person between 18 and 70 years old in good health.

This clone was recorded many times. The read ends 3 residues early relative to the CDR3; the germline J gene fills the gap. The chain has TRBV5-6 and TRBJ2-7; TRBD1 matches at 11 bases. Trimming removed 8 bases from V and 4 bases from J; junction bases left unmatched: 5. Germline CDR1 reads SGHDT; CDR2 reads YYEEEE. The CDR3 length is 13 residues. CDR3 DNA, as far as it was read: TGTGCCAGGGACAGGGGGCAAATTTACGAG. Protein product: CARDRGQIYE. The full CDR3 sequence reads CARDRGQIYEQYF.

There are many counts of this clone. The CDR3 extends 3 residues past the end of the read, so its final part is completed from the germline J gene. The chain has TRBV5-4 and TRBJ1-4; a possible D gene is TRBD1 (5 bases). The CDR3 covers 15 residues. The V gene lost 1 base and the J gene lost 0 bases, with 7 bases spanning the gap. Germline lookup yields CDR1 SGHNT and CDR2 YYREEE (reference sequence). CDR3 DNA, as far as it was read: TGTGCCAGCAGCTTGACGACAGCAACTAATGAAAAA. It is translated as CASSLTTATNEK. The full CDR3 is CASSLTTATNEKLFF.

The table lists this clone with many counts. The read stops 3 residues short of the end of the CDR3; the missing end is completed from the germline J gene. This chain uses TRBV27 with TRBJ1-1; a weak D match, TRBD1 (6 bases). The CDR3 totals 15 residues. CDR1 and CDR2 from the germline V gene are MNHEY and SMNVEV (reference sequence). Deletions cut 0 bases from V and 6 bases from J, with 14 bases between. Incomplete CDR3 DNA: TGTGCCAGCAGTTTATCATCAGGGGCGTTGGCTGAA. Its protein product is CASSLSSGALAE. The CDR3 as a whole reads CASSLSSGALAEAFF.

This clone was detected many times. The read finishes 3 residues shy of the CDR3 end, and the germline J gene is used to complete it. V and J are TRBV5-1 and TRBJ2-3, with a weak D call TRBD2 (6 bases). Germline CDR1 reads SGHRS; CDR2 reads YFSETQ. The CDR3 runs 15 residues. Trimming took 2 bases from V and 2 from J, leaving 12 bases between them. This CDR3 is CASSFIADHTDTQYF. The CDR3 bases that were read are TGCGCCAGCAGCTTTATAGCGGATCACACAGATACG.

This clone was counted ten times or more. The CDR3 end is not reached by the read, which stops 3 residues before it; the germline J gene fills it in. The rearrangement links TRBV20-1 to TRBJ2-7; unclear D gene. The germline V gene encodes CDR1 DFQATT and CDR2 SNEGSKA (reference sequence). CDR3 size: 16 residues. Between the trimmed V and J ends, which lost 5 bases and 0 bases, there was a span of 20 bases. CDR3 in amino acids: CSAPPIPVSSSYEQYF. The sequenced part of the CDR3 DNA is TGCAGTGCTCCCCCGATACCCGTTTCTAGCTCCTACGAG.

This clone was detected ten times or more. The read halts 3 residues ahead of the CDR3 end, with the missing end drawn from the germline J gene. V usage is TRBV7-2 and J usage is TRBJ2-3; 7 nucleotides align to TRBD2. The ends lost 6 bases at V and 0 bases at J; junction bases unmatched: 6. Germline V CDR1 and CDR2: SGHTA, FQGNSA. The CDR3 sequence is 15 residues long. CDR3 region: CASSQSGTSTDTQYF. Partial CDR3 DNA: TGTGCCAGCAGTCAAAGCGGGACTAGCACAGATACG.

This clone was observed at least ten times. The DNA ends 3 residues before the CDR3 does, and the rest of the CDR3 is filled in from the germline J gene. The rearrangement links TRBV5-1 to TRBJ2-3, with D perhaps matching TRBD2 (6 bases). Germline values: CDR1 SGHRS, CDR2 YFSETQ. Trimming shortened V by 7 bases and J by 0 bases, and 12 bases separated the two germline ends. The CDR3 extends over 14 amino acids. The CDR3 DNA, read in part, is TGCGCCAGCGGAGACGGGACTAGCACAGATACG. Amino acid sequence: CASGDGTSTDT. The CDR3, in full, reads CASGDGTSTDTQYF.